This T cell receptor (beta chain) was recovered during a study of shared clonotypes between healthy human individuals. The overall study: CD4 naive and CD4 memory each took three plates per donor, while CD8 naive took two and CD8 memory one.

Naive CD8 cells were CD45RO-negative, positively selected for CCR7, excluding terminally differentiated effector memory CD45RA+ cells. TCRdb's copy holds only in-frame clones and misses some; the assay was immunoSEQ multiplex PCR. The table shows around 2.1 million clones, with approximately 94% occurring only once. Germline V gives CDR1 KGHSH, CDR2 LQKENI. The V and J ends lost 7 bases and 7 bases, in that order; junction bases with no gene match: 6. The CDR3 contains 14 residues. In its sample, this clone was seen once. The chain uses TRBV18 and TRBJ2-7; 14 bases align to TRBD2. The sequence came from a man aged 18 to 30 in good health. Some clones in this sample may be carry-over from other donors' samples. The sample was naive CD8+ T cells from PBMCs. CDR3 bases: TGTGCCAGCTGGGGACTAGCGGGAGCCTGGGAGCAGTACTTC. It specifies CASWGLAGAWEQYF.